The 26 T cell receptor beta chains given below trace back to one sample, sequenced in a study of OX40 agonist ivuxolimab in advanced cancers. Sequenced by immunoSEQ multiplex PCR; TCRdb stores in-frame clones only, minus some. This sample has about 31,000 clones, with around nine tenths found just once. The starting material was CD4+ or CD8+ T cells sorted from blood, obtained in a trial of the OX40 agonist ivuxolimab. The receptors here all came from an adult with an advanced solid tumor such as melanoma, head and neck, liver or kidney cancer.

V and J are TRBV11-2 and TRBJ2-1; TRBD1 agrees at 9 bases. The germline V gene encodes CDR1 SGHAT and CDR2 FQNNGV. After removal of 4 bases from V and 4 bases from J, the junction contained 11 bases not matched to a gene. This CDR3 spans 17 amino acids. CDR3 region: CASSSFPGQGTYNEQFF. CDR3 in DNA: TGTGCCAGCAGCTCGTTTCCGGGACAGGGTACTTACAATGAGCAGTTCTTC. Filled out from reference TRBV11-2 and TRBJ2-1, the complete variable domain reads EAGVAQSPRYKIIEKRQSVAFWCNPISGHATLYWYQQILGQGPKLLIQFQNNGVVDDSQLPKDRFSAERLKGVDSTLKIQPAKLEDSAVYLCASSSFPGQGTYNEQFFGPGTRLTVL.

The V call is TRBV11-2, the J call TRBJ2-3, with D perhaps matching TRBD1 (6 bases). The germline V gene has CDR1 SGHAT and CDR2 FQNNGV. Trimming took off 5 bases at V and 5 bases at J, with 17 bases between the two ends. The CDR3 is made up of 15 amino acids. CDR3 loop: CASSGAGAGEDTQYF. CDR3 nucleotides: TGTGCCAGCAGCGGAGCAGGGGCTGGGGAAGATACGCAGTATTTT.

This CDR3 reads CASSEASSGANVLTF. CDR3 in DNA: TGTGCCAGCAGTGAAGCTAGCTCTGGGGCCAACGTCCTGACTTTC. The chain employs TRBV6-1 and TRBJ2-6; D is ambiguous. The germline CDR1 and CDR2 sequences are MNHNS and SASEGT. The CDR3 is made up of 15 amino acids. The V end lost 0 bases, the J end lost 0 bases, and 3 bases lay between the germline ends.

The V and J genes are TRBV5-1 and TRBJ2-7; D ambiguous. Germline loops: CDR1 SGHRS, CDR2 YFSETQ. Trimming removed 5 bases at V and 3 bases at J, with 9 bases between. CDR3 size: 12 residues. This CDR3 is CASRDEYYEQYF. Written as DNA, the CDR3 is TGCGCCAGCAGGGATGAGTACTACGAGCAGTACTTC.

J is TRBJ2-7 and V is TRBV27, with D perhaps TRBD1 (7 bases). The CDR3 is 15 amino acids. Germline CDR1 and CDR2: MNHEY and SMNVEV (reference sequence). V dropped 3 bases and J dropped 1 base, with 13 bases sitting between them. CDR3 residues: CASSFGQGGSYEQYF. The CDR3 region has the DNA TGTGCCAGCAGTTTTGGTCAGGGGGGTTCCTACGAGCAGTACTTC.

The CDR3 here is CASSFATSGAYYEQYF. CDR3 DNA sequence: TGTGCCAGCAGCTTCGCGACTAGCGGGGCTTACTACGAGCAGTACTTC. The chain has TRBV7-8 and TRBJ2-5; 11 bases are a match to TRBD2. The J call may be mistaken, given a closer DNA end match to TRBJ2-7. Germline CDR1 SGHVS, CDR2 FQNEAQ. The CDR3 is 16 amino acids.

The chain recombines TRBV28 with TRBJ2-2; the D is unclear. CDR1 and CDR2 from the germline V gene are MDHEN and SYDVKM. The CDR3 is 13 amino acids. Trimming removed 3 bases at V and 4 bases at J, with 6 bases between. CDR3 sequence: CASSFWGTGELFF. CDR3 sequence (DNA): TGTGCCAGCAGTTTCTGGGGCACCGGGGAGCTGTTTTTT.

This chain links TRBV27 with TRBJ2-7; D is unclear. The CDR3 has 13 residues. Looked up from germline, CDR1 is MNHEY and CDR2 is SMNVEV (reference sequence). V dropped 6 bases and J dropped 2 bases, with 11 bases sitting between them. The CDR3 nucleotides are TGTGCCAGCAGCGCCGGGTGGGCCTACGAGCAGTACTTC. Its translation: CASSAGWAYEQYF.

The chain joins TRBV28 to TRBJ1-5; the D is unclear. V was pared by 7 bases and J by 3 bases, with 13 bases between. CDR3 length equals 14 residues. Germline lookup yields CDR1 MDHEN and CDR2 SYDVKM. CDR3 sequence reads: CASIPFVSNQPQHF. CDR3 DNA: TGTGCCAGCATTCCTTTCGTGTCCAATCAGCCCCAGCATTTT.

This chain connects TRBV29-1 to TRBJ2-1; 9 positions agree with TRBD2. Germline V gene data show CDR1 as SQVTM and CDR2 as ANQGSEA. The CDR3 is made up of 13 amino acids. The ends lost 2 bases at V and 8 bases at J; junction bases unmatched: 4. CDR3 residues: CSVELAGFYEQFF. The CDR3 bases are TGCAGCGTTGAACTAGCGGGGTTTTATGAGCAGTTCTTC.

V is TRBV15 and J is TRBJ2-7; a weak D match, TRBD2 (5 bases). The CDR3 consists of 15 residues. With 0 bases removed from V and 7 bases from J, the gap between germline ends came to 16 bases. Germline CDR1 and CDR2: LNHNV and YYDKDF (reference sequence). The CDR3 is CATSRDRGSVGEQYF. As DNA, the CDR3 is TGTGCCACCAGCAGAGACCGGGGTTCTGTTGGAGAGCAGTACTTC.

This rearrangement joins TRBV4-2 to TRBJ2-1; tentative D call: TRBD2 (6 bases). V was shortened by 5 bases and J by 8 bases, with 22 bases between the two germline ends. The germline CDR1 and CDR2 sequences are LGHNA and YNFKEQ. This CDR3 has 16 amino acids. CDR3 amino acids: CASSLEARTIGDEQFF. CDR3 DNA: TGTGCCAGCAGCTTAGAGGCACGGACTATTGGGGATGAGCAGTTCTTC.

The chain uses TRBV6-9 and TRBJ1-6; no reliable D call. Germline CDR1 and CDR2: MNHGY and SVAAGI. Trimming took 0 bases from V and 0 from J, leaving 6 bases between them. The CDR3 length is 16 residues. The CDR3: CASSYSRSSYNSPLHF. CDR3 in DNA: TGTGCCAGCAGTTATTCGAGGAGCTCCTATAATTCACCCCTCCACTTT.

In nucleotides, the CDR3 is TGTGCCAGCAGGAATGCAGGGGATGGGAATCAGCCCCAGCATTTT. This sequence encodes CASRNAGDGNQPQHF. This chain links TRBV2 with TRBJ1-5, with D maybe TRBD1 (6 bases). CDR1 is SNHLY, CDR2 FYNNEI, per germline. V shed 6 bases and J shed 4 bases, with 16 bases lying between them. The CDR3 totals 15 residues.

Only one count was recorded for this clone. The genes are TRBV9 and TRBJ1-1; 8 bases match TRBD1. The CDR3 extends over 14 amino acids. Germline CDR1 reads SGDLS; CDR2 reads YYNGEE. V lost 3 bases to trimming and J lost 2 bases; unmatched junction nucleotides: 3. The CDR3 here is CASSATGENTEAFF. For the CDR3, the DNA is TGTGCCAGCAGCGCGACAGGGGAAAACACTGAAGCTTTCTTT.

The CDR3 DNA reads TGCAGCGTTGAAGACCGAGGCCTAAAAACCTACGAGCAGTACTTC. The encoded protein is CSVEDRGLKTYEQYF. This chain links TRBV29-1 with TRBJ2-7; D is undetermined. The length of the CDR3 is 15 residues. In germline, CDR1 is SQVTM, CDR2 ANQGSEA. Trimming cost V 0 bases and J 2 bases, with 14 bases left between them.

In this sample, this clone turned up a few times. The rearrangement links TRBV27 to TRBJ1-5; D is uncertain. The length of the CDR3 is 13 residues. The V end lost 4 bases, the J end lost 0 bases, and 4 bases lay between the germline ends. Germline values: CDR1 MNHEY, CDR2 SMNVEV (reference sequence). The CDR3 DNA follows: TGTGCCAGCAGTTACTATAGCAATCAGCCCCAGCATTTT. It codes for CASSYYSNQPQHF.

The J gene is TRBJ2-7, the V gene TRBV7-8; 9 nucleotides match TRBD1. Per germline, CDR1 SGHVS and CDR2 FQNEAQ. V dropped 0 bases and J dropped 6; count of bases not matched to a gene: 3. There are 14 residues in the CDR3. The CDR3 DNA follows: TGTGCCAGCAGCTTAGCGGGACAGGGTGGCGAGCAGTACTTC. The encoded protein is CASSLAGQGGEQYF.

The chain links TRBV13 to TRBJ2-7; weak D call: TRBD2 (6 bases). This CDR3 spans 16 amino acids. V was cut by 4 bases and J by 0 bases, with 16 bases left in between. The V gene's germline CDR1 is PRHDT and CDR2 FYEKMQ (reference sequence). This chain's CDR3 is CASSSPSAGSSYEQYF. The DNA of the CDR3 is TGTGCCAGCAGCTCCCCCTCTGCCGGGAGCTCCTACGAGCAGTACTTC.

This chain's CDR3 is CASSPPRGDEGYGYTF. In DNA form, the CDR3 reads TGTGCCAGCAGCCCCCCGAGGGGGGATGAGGGCTATGGCTACACCTTC. This chain links TRBV7-9 with TRBJ1-2; D may be TRBD1 (6 bases). The CDR3 contains 16 residues. V was clipped by 5 bases and J by 4 bases, with 20 bases between them. In germline, CDR1 is SEHNR, CDR2 FQNEAQ (reference sequence).

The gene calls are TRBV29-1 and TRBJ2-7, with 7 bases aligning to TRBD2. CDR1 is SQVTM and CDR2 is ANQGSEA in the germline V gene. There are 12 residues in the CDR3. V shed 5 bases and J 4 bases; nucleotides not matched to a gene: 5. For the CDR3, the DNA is TGCAGCGTTACCAAGGGAGGGTACGAGCAGTACTTC. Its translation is CSVTKGGYEQYF.

The CDR3 DNA reads as TGTGCCAGCAGCCCGGGACTCTCTGGAAACACCATATATTTT. Translation gives CASSPGLSGNTIYF. This sequence joins TRBV6-5 and TRBJ1-3, with D perhaps matching TRBD1 (5 bases). V lost 6 bases and J lost 0, with 9 bases in between. The CDR3 contains 14 residues. Germline CDR1 and CDR2: MNHEY and SVGAGI.

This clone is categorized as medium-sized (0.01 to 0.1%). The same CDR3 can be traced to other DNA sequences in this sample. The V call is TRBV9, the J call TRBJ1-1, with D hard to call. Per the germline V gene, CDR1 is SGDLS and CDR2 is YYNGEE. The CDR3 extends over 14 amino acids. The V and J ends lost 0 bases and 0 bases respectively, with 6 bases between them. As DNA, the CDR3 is TGTGCCAGCAGCGTAGCTGGGTTGAACACTGAAGCTTTCTTT. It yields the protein CASSVAGLNTEAFF.

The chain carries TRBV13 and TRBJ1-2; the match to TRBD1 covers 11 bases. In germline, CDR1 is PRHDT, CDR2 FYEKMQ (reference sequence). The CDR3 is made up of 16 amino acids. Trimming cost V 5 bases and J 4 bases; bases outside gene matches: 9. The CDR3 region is CASSPRTGGDLYGYTF. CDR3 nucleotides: TGTGCCAGCAGCCCGCGGACAGGGGGCGATCTCTATGGCTACACCTTC. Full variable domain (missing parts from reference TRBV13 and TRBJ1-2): AAGVIQSPRHLIKEKRETATLKCYPIPRHDTVYWYQQGPGQDPQFLISFYEKMQSDKGSIPDRFSAQQFSDYHSELNMSSLELGDSALYFCASSPRTGGDLYGYTFGSGTRLTVV.

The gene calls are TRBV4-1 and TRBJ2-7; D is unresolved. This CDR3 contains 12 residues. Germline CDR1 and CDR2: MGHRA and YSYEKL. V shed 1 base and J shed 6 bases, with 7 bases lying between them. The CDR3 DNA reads TGCGCCAGCAGCCAAGTAGGGATCGAGCAGTACTTC. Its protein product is CASSQVGIEQYF.

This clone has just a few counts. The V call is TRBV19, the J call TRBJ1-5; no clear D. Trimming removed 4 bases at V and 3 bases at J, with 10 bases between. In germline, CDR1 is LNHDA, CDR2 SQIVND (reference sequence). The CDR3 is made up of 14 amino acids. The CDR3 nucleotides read TGTGCCAGTAGTAGTAGGCAGACCAATCAGCCCCAGCATTTT. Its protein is CASSSRQTNQPQHF.